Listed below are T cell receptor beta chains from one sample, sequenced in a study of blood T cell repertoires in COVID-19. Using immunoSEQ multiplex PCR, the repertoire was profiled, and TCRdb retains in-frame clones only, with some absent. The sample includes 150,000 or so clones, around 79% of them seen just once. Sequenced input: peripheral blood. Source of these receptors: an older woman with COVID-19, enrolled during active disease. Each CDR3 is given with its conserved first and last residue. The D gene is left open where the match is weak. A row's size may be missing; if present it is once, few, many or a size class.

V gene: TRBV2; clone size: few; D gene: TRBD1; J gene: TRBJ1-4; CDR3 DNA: TGTGCCACCCACAGGGGAACGACAACTAATGAAAAACTGTTTTTT; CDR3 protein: CATHRGTTTNEKLFF
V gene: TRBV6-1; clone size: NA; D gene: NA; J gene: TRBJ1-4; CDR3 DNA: TGTGCCAGCAGTGAAGCGCCAGGAGAAAAACTGTTTTTT; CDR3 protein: CASSEAPGEKLFF
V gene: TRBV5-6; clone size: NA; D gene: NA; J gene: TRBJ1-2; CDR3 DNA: TGTGCCAGCAGCTTGGGAGGAAGGTATTATGGCTACACCTTC; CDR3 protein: CASSLGGRYYGYTF
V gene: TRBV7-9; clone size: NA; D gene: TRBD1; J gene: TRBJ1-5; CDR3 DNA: TGTGCCAGCAGCTGGGGACAGGGCAGCAATCAGCCCCAGCATTTT; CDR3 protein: CASSWGQGSNQPQHF
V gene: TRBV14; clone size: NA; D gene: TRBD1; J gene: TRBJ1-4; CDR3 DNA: TGTGCCAGCAGCCTCCGACAGGGTGCAACTAATGAAAAACTGTTTTTT; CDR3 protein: CASSLRQGATNEKLFF
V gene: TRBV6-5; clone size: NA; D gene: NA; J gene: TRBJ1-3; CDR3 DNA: TGTGCCAGCAGTTACTCGAACAGCCATTCTGGAAACACCATATATTTT; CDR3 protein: CASSYSNSHSGNTIYF
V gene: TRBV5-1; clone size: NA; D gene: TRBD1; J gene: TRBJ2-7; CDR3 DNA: TGCGCCAGCACCCCCGGGACAGACCTTTACGAGCAGTACTTC; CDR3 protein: CASTPGTDLYEQYF
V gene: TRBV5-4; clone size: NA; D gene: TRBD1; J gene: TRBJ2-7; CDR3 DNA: TGTGCCAGCAGCTTGGTGGTCGCGATGCAGGGGGACTACGAGCAGTACTTC; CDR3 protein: CASSLVVAMQGDYEQYF
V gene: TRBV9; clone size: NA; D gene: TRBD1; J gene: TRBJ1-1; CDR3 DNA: TGTGCCAGCAGCGTAGCTAACGGACAGGGGGCTTTCTTT; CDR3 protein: CASSVANGQGAFF
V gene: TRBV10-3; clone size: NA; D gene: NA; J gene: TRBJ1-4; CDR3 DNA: TGTGCCATCAGAGCAGGGGAGAATGAAAAACTGTTTTTT; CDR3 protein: CAIRAGENEKLFF
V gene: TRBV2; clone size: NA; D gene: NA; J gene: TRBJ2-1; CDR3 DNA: TGTGCCAGCTCCACCCGGGGATTTGGTAGCAATGAGCAGTTCTTC; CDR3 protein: CASSTRGFGSNEQFF